This paragraph covers one T cell receptor beta chain sequence. Its antigen is undetermined. The data belong to a study of shared clonotypes between healthy human individuals. Regarding the study as a whole: Represented diversity, genetic and exposure-history alike, was limited by few donors. When naive CD4 clonotypes were compared across four donors, about 5% were shared.

Losses at the gene ends were 4 bases for V and 6 bases for J; bases not matched to a gene: 5. CDR3 length: 14 residues. Germline V lookup: CDR1 SGHRS, CDR2 YFSETQ. The assay was immunoSEQ multiplex PCR, and TCRdb's table has in-frame clones only and misses some. Of about 710,000 clones listed, approximately 72% are singletons. The sequence derives from a woman aged 25 to 39 in good health. The sequencing input was memory CD4+ T cells sorted from blood. The sample's subset: CD45RA-negative fraction. The V gene is TRBV5-1, the J gene TRBJ1-4; TRBD1 matches at 8 bases. In nucleotides, the CDR3 is TGCGCCAGCAGCGAACAGGGGGGGGATGAAAAACTGTTTTTT. Translated, it gives CASSEQGGDEKLFF.